The 8 T cell receptor beta chains presented below share a single source sample, sequenced in a study of blood T cell repertoires in COVID-19. Some clones are missing from TCRdb's copy, which holds only in-frame ones; the method was immunoSEQ multiplex PCR. The sample shows more than 85,000 clones, roughly 85% of them seen only once. Sequencing was done on a sample of PBMCs or T cells enriched from blood (not recorded which). These receptors all stem from a woman in her 50s who had recovered from COVID-19.

This rearrangement joins TRBV28 to TRBJ1-1, with D perhaps TRBD1 (5 bases). Trimming left V 5 bases short and J 3 bases short, with 13 bases between. Germline lookup yields CDR1 MDHEN and CDR2 SYDVKM. This CDR3 has 14 amino acids. CDR3 amino acids: CASSPTGLHTEAFF. The CDR3, as DNA: TGTGCCAGCAGTCCAACAGGTCTACACACTGAAGCTTTCTTT. Variable domain in full (rest from reference TRBV28 and TRBJ1-1): DVKVTQSSRYLVKRTGEKVFLECVQDMDHENMFWYRQDPGLGLRLIYFSYDVKMKEKGDIPEGYSVSREKKERFSLILESASTNQTSMYLCASSPTGLHTEAFFGQGTRLTVV.

The gene calls are TRBV28 and TRBJ1-2; D call uncertain. Germline V gives CDR1 MDHEN, CDR2 SYDVKM. The V gene lost 5 bases and the J gene lost 5 bases, with 9 bases spanning the gap. The CDR3 sequence is 12 residues long. CDR3 DNA sequence: TGTGCCAGCAGTCCTAAATCTTATGGCTACACCTTC. Protein product: CASSPKSYGYTF.

The genes are TRBV5-1 and TRBJ2-7; 14 bases match TRBD2. The germline V gene has CDR1 SGHRS and CDR2 YFSETQ. The junction had 6 bases not matched to a gene; V was cut back by 4 bases and J by 3 bases. The CDR3 consists of 16 residues. The CDR3 is CASSLSGLAGDYEQYF. The CDR3 bases are TGCGCCAGCAGCCTATCGGGACTAGCGGGAGACTACGAGCAGTACTTC.

The J gene is TRBJ2-1, the V gene TRBV18, with D possibly being TRBD2 (7 bases). Per the germline V gene, CDR1 is KGHSH and CDR2 is LQKENI. The CDR3 length is 17 residues. The V end lost 6 bases, the J end lost 6 bases, and 24 bases lay between the germline ends. The CDR3 nucleotides are TGTGCCAGCTCCCCGAAACAGGGAGGGAATTATGGCAATGAGCAGTTCTTC. It encodes CASSPKQGGNYGNEQFF.

The chain carries TRBV24-1 and TRBJ1-1, with unresolved D. The V end was cut by 2 bases, the J end by 0 bases, with 15 bases between. Germline loops: CDR1 KGHDR, CDR2 SFDVKD. The CDR3 has 17 amino acids. CDR3 sequence (DNA): TGTGCCACCAGTGATTCGAGGCACTCAAGCATGAACACTGAAGCTTTCTTT. It specifies CATSDSRHSSMNTEAFF.

This chain joins TRBV27 and TRBJ1-2; TRBD1 matches at 10 bases. Germline CDR1 and CDR2: MNHEY and SMNVEV (reference sequence). V dropped 4 bases and J dropped 5; count of bases not matched to a gene: 7. The CDR3 has 15 residues. The CDR3 bases are TGTGCCAGCAGTTCCGGACAGGGGGTAAATTATGGCTACACCTTC. It yields the protein CASSSGQGVNYGYTF.

The chain employs TRBV28 and TRBJ2-3; TRBD2 matches 12 bases. This CDR3 region has 15 residues. Trimming took 5 bases from V and 4 from J; bases not matched to a gene: 4. Looked up from germline, CDR1 is MDHEN and CDR2 is SYDVKM. The CDR3, as DNA: TGTGCCAGCAGTCGGACTAGCGGGAACGCAGATACGCAGTATTTT. Translation gives CASSRTSGNADTQYF.

The genes are TRBV28 and TRBJ2-7; tentative D call: TRBD2 (5 bases). The V end lost 4 bases, the J end lost 2 bases, and 12 bases lay between the germline ends. Germline CDR1 MDHEN, CDR2 SYDVKM. This CDR3 is built from 14 residues. CDR3 sequence reads: CASSSGPGAYEQYF. The DNA of the CDR3 is TGTGCCAGCAGTTCCGGGCCCGGGGCCTACGAGCAGTACTTC.